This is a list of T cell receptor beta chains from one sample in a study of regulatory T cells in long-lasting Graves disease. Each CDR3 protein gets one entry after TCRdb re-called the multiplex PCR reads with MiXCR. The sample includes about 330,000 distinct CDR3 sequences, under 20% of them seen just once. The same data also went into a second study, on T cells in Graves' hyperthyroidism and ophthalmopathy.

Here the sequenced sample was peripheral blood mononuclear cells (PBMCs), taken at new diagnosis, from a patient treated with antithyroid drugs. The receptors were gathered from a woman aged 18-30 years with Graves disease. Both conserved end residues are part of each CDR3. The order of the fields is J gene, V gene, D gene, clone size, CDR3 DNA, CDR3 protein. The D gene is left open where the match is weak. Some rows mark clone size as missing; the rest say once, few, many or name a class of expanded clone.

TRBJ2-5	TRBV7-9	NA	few	TGTGCCAGCAGCTCAGGCTCCGGTCAAGAGACTCAGTACTTC	CASSSGSGQETQYF
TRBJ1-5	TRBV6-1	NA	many	TGTGCCAGCATTATGGAAGTGAGTCAGCCCCAGCATTTT	CASIMEVSQPQHF
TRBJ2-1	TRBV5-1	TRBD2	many	TGCGCCAGCAGCTTGACTAGCGGAGTTTCCTACAATGAGCAGTTCTTC	CASSLTSGVSYNEQFF
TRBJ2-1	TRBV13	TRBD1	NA	TGTGCCAGCAGCCCTCCAATACAGGGGTCCTACAATGAGCAGTTCTTC	CASSPPIQGSYNEQFF
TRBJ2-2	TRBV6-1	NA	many	TGTGCCAGCAGTGAACGCGGGGGCCGACTGACCGGGGAGCTGTTTTTT	CASSERGGRLTGELFF
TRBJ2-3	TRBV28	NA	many	TGTGCCAGCAGCGCCGGGAGCACAGATACGCAGTATTTT	CASSAGSTDTQYF
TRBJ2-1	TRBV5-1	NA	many	TGCGCCAGCAGCTTGGCCATGAATTCAGGGGGGAGATACAATGAGCAGTTCTTC	CASSLAMNSGGRYNEQFF
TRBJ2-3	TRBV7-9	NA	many	TGTGCCAGCAGCTTAGAAGCGGGTAGCACAGATACGCAGTATTTT	CASSLEAGSTDTQYF
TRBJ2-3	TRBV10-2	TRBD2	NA	TGCGCCACCCTCCGGGAGGCAAACACAGATACGCAGTATTTT	CATLREANTDTQYF
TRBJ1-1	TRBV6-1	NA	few	TGTGCCAGCAGTGAACTGGGCAGCTTGAACACTGAAGCTTCCTTT	CASSELGSLNTEASF
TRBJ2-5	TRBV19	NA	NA	TGTGCCAGTAGTATGAGTGGTACCTACAATGAGCAGTACTTC	CASSMSGTYNEQYF
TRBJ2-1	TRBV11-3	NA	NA	TGTGCCAGCAGCTTAGGGGATGGGGGTACCCGCAATGAGCAGTTCTTC	CASSLGDGGTRNEQFF
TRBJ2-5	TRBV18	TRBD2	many	TGTGCCAGCTCACCAATTAGCGGGGGGCCACAAGAGACCCAGTACTTC	CASSPISGGPQETQYF
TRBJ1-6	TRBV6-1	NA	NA	TGTGCCAGTACCGGGACACGTAATTCACCCCTCCACTTT	CASTGTRNSPLHF
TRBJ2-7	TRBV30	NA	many	TGTGCCTGGAGGGGGCCAGCTGCCTACGAGCAGTACTTC	CAWRGPAAYEQYF
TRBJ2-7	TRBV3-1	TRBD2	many	TGTGCCAGCAGCCAAGATTTCCGGTGGACTAGCGGGCCAAGCTCCTACGAGCAGTACTTC	CASSQDFRWTSGPSSYEQYF
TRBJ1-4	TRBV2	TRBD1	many	TGTGCCAGCAGTCCAACAGGGGAGGCAGGGGAAAAACTGTTTTTT	CASSPTGEAGEKLFF
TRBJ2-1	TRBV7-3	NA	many	TGTGCCAGCAGCTCAGTCGGCGGGTTGAATGAGCAGTTCTTC	CASSSVGGLNEQFF
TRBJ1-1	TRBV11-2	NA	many	TGTGCCAGCAGCTCCACGGACATGAACACTGAAGCTTTCTTT	CASSSTDMNTEAFF
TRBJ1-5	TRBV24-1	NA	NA	TGTGCCACCAGTGATCCCTCCCCGGGGGATAATCAGCCCCAGCATTTT	CATSDPSPGDNQPQHF
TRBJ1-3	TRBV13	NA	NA	TGTGCCAGCAGCCGTCGGGGTACGACCTCTGGAAACACCATATATTTT	CASSRRGTTSGNTIYF
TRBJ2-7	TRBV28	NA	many	TGTGCCAGCAGTTTATCGCACGAGCAGTACTTC	CASSLSHEQYF
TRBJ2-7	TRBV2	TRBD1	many	TGTGCCAGCAGTTACCGGGACAGGGTTGAATACGAGCAGTACTTC	CASSYRDRVEYEQYF
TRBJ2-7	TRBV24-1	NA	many	TGTGCCACCAGCCGGGGCTACGAGCAGTACTTC	CATSRGYEQYF
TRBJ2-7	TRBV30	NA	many	TGTGCCTGGAGTCAGGGAGTAGGATCCTACGAGCAGTACTTC	CAWSQGVGSYEQYF
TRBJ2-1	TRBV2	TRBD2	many	TGTGCCAGCAGCGGGACTAGCGACAGCTCCTACAATGAGCAGTTCTTC	CASSGTSDSSYNEQFF
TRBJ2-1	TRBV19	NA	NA	TGTGCCAGTACTACGATGGGGCAGGGTTGGAATGAGCAGTTCTTC	CASTTMGQGWNEQFF
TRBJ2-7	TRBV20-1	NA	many	TGCAGTGCTAGAGATCCTGCAGGGGACCGCTCCTACGAGCAGTACTTC	CSARDPAGDRSYEQYF
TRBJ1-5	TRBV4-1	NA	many	TGCGCCAGCAGCCAAACGACGGGATCCCCGGAGCCCCAGCATTTT	CASSQTTGSPEPQHF
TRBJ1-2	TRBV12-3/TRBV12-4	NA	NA	TGTGCCAGCAGTCCAGACAGGCATGGCTACACCTTC	CASSPDRHGYTF
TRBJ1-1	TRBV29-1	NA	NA	TGCAGCGTTGAAGTAACCACAGACATGAACACTGAAGCTTTCTTT	CSVEVTTDMNTEAFF
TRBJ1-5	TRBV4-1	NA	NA	TGCGCCAGCAGCCAGGGGAGGACGGTTAGCAATCAGCCCCAGCATTTT	CASSQGRTVSNQPQHF
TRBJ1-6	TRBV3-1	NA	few	TGTGCCAGCAGCCCAGATCAGCTTAATTCACCCCTCCACTTT	CASSPDQLNSPLHF
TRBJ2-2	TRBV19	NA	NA	TGTGCCAGTAAGGCCGGGGAGCTGTTTTTT	CASKAGELFF
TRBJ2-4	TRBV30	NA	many	TGTGCCTGGAGACGTCGGGACATTCAGTACTTC	CAWRRRDIQYF
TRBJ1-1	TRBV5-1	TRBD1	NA	TGCGCCAGCAGCCATGGACAGGGGGCGAGTACTGAAGCTTTCTTT	CASSHGQGASTEAFF
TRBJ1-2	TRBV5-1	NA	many	TGTGCCAGCAGCTTGGAGGGAGATGGCTACACCTTC	CASSLEGDGYTF
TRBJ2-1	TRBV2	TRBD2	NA	TGTGCCAGCAGTGCCGGGGGACTAGCGGAGTACAATGAGCAGTTCTTC	CASSAGGLAEYNEQFF
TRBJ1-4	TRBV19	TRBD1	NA	TGTGCCAGTAGTCCGACAGGGCGCGGCTATGAAAAACTGTTTTTT	CASSPTGRGYEKLFF
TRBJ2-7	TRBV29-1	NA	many	TGCAGCGCGGGACACTCCTACGAGCAGTACTTC	CSAGHSYEQYF
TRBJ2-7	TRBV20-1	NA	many	TGCAGTGCTAGAGTCTTTTCTAACAGGGACTTCTACGAGCAGTACTTC	CSARVFSNRDFYEQYF
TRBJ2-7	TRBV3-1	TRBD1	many	TGTGCCAGCAGCCAGCCGGGACAGGGGGTCCACGAGCAGTACTTC	CASSQPGQGVHEQYF